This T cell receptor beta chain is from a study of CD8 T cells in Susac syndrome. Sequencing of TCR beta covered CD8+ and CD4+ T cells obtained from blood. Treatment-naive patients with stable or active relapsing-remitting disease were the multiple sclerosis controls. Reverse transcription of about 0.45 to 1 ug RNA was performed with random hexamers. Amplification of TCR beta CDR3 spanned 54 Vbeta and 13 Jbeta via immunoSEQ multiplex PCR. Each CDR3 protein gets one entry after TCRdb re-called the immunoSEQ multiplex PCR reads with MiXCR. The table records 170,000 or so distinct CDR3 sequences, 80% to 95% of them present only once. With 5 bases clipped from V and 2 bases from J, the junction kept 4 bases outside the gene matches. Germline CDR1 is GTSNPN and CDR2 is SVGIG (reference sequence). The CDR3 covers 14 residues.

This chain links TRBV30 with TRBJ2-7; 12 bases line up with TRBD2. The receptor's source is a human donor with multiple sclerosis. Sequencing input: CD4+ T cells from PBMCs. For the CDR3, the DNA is TGTGCCTGGGGGCTAGCGGGAGGGCCCTACGAGCAGTACTTC. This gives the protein CAWGLAGGPYEQYF. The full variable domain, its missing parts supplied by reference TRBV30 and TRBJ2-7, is SQTIHQWPATLVQPVGSPLSLECTVEGTSNPNLYWYRQAAGRGLQLLFYSVGIGQISSEVPQNLSASRPQDRQFILSSKKLLLSDSGFYLCAWGLAGGPYEQYFGPGTRLTVT.